This T cell receptor (beta chain) was captured by sequencing in a study of CD8 T cells in Susac syndrome. This clonotype came up once. Trimming removed 5 bases from V and 5 bases from J; junction bases left unmatched: 5. Germline V CDR1 and CDR2: SGHTA, FQGNSA. The CDR3 length is 13 residues. Random hexamers were used to reverse transcribe the RNA input (about 0.45 to 1 ug). TCRdb passed the immunoSEQ multiplex PCR reads through MiXCR, listing each CDR3 protein once. The table shows 150,000 or so distinct CDR3 sequences, with 90% to 95% occurring only once. The sequence derives from a human donor with multiple sclerosis. Material: CD8+ T cells from PBMCs. The J gene is TRBJ2-5, the V gene TRBV7-2, with 7 bases lining up with TRBD1. The chain's CDR3 is CASSPTGDETQYF. CDR3 nucleotide sequence: TGTGCCAGCAGCCCTACAGGGGACGAGACCCAGTACTTC. Variable domain in full (rest from reference TRBV7-2 and TRBJ2-5): GAGVSQSPSNKVTEKGKDVELRCDPISGHTALYWYRQSLGQGLEFLIYFQGNSAPDKSGLPSDRFSAERTGGSVSTLTIQRTQQEDSAVYLCASSPTGDETQYFGPGTRLLVL.